The source of this TCR beta chain is a study of blood T cell repertoires in COVID-19. In the study overall: COVID-19 samples, acute and convalescent, were from the United States, Italy and Spain. PBMCs, B-cell-depleted T cells, or T cells were the source of the cDNA or gDNA that made up the material.

V lost 4 bases and J lost 7, with 13 bases in between. CDR1 is MNHEY and CDR2 is SVGAGI in the germline V gene. This CDR3 has 13 residues. In the authors' workflow: It was from reference gene primer amplification that nucleated cell counts were estimated. The method was immunoSEQ multiplex PCR; TCRdb's version includes in-frame clones alone and lacks a portion of them. V and J calls and clone size are copied from that table; D and trimming were computed from the DNA. The data hold just over 150,000 clones, with around nine tenths observed a single time. The chain combines TRBV6-5 with TRBJ1-2, with TRBD1 as a possible D gene (6 bases). Source material: peripheral blood. This receptor was identified in a woman in her 70s with acute or convalescent COVID-19. This CDR3 reads CASSFRGGGGYTF. The CDR3 nucleotides are TGTGCCAGCAGTTTCAGGGGTGGAGGTGGCTACACCTTC.